Below, 8 T cell receptor beta chains from the same sample are listed, as sequenced in a study of regulatory T cells in long-lasting Graves disease. Sample time point: newly diagnosed GD, antithyroid drugs for less than 3 months. The TCR library was made from RNA extracted from PBMCs. Combining iRepertoire HTBI primers with Arm-PCR of CDR3 regions, the authors built TCR beta libraries. Each CDR3 protein gets one entry after TCRdb re-called the multiplex PCR reads with MiXCR. Here the sample spans about 620,000 distinct CDR3 sequences, roughly 15% being singletons. Another study also made use of these data, one on T cells in Graves' hyperthyroidism and ophthalmopathy.

Here the sequenced sample was peripheral blood mononuclear cells (PBMCs), taken at new diagnosis, from a patient treated with antithyroid drugs. The receptors here all came from a woman in her twenties or thirties with Graves disease.

This clonotype was recorded at least ten times. The rearrangement uses TRBV7-3 and TRBJ1-1; D not resolved. Per germline, CDR1 SGHTA and CDR2 FQGTGA. The CDR3 is 13 residues long. V dropped 5 bases and J dropped 2 bases, with 9 bases sitting between them. As DNA, the CDR3 is TGTGCCAGCAGCAGTAACAGCAACACTGAAGCTTTCTTT. This translates into CASSSNSNTEAFF.

This clonotype came up a few times. A read error is possible here, since a much larger clone lies one base away. The CDR3 nucleotides read TGTGCCAGCAGTAAGGGGGGAAGTGACAATCAGCCCCAGCATTTT. This codes for CASSKGGSDNQPQHF. The chain recombines TRBV6-2 or TRBV6-3 with TRBJ1-5, with D possibly being TRBD1 (6 bases). Per the germline V gene, CDR1 is MNHEY and CDR2 is SVGEGT. V lost 5 bases, J lost 3 bases, and 14 bases lay in between. The CDR3 has 15 amino acids.

This clonotype was seen at least ten times. This rearrangement joins TRBV28 to TRBJ2-3; D remains unclear. Per germline, CDR1 MDHEN and CDR2 SYDVKM. V lost 6 bases to trimming and J lost 3 bases, with 13 bases between them. The CDR3 sequence is 14 residues long. CDR3 bases: TGTGCCAGCAGCCCCCACGACATTACAGATACGCAGTATTTT. Its protein is CASSPHDITDTQYF.

This rearrangement joins TRBV6-5 to TRBJ2-7; 7 bases map to TRBD2. The CDR3 extends over 13 amino acids. V dropped 2 bases and J dropped 2; count of bases not matched to a gene: 0. Looked up from germline, CDR1 is MNHEY and CDR2 is SVGAGI. CDR3 bases: TGTGCCAGCAGTTACACTAGCGCCTACGAGCAGTACTTC. Its translation: CASSYTSAYEQYF.

As to this clonotype: A much larger clone lies a single base off, so this may be a read error. This chain links TRBV6-1 with TRBJ1-5; tentatively, D is TRBD1 (5 bases). This CDR3 is built from 14 residues. Germline V gene lookup returns CDR1 MNHNS and CDR2 SASEGT. V was pared by 10 bases and J by 7 bases, with 20 bases between. Written as DNA, the CDR3 is TGTGCCAACAGCCCGGCCCACCGGGGGCAGCCCCAGCATTTT. Translated: CANSPAHRGQPQHF.

In its sample, this clonotype was seen many times. V is TRBV2 and J is TRBJ2-1; D is unresolved. V was pared by 6 bases and J by 0 bases, with 12 bases between. Germline CDR1 and CDR2: SNHLY and FYNNEI. This CDR3 has 15 residues. The CDR3, as DNA: TGTGCCAGCAGCCAACGGTCGAGCTCCTACAATGAGCAGTTCTTC. Protein sequence: CASSQRSSSYNEQFF.

Details on this clonotype: A much larger clonotype is one base distant, so this may be a read error. The chain links TRBV7-6 to TRBJ2-1; maybe TRBD2 (6 bases). The ends were cut back, 3 bases at V and 6 bases at J, with 12 bases in the middle. Germline V gene data show CDR1 as SGHVS and CDR2 as FNYEAQ. This CDR3 comprises 14 residues. The CDR3 sequence: CASSFIVGGNEQFF. The CDR3 DNA is TGTGCCAGCAGCTTCATCGTGGGGGGCAATGAGCAGTTCTTC.

The CDR3 is CSARDNERVGGTSENEQFF. The DNA for the CDR3 is TGCAGTGCTAGAGATAACGAAAGGGTCGGGGGGACTAGCGAGAATGAGCAGTTCTTC. This chain joins TRBV20-1 and TRBJ2-1, with TRBD2 matching 10 bases. The CDR3 runs 19 residues. Germline CDR1 DFQATT, CDR2 SNEGSKA (reference sequence). V lost 0 bases and J lost 7; bases outside the gene matches: 18.